The clone carrying this T cell receptor (beta chain) was detected ten times or more. Its antigen is unknown. TCR beta libraries were built with iRepertoire HTBI primers and Arm-PCR of CDR3 regions. TCRdb processed the multiplex PCR reads anew with MiXCR; each CDR3 protein has one entry. The sample holds a few hundred thousand distinct CDR3 sequences, 23% seen once. This entry comes from a study of regulatory T cells in long-lasting Graves disease. CDR3 length: 19 amino acids. Germline assignment: CDR1 SGHTA and CDR2 FQGNSA. With V trimmed by 0 bases and J by 6 bases, 17 bases remained unmatched. The study's findings and limits: Relative to new patients (approximately 1,000), persistent patients exhibited greater sharing of public clonotypes (about 3,000). There was favoring of TRBV28, TRBJ1-2 and TRBJ2-5 in persistent disease.

Time point indicated: persistent/refractory GD, antithyroid drugs over 5 years with positive TRAb. Generation of the TCR library employed RNA extracted from PBMCs. The TCR sequence derives from a female donor with Graves disease. V gene TRBV7-2 combines with J gene TRBJ1-2, with 9 bases fitting TRBD1. This specimen consisted of peripheral blood mononuclear cells (PBMCs), obtained when the disease was refractory, from a patient treated with antithyroid drugs. The CDR3 DNA sequence: TGTGCCAGCAGCTTAGCCAGCCCGGGACAGGGAGGATCTAGGGATGGCTACACCTTC. It encodes CASSLASPGQGGSRDGYTF.